This T cell receptor (beta chain) stems from a study of response to subunit inactivated influenza vaccine (dated by TCRdb to the late 2010s). For context, the study as a whole: Deep quantitative profiling of the T cell receptor repertoire was used in the study to follow responses to a trivalent subunit inactivated influenza vaccine. Results and caveats for the whole study, not just this receptor: The authors suggested that each seasonal influenza vaccination may recruit only a limited number of new T cells.

Library preparation employed RT-PCR. TCRdb names Illumina HiSeq 2500 as the instrument used. TCRdb reprocessing: public reads trimmed at Q25 with fastp, clones called with MiXCR, in-frame beta chains kept. Each entry is one CDR3 protein sequence, shown with its most common DNA and genes. The sample table holds 600,000 to 700,000 distinct CDR3 sequences, of which approximately 14% were seen once. Of the sample, roughly 7.2% is held by the ten largest clones. The CDR1 and CDR2 encoded by the germline V gene (reference sequence) are MNHEY and SMNVEV. The germline ends are 14 bases apart after V is trimmed by 6 bases and J by 6 bases. The CDR3 spans 13 residues, from the cysteine through the phenylalanine. Left in the record is the CDR3 DNA by itself, 39 bases read in frame from the first base. This clonotype occurred a few times. What antigen it recognizes has not been identified. It has no much larger one-base neighbor in the sample; base qualities were not kept.

The clonotype originates from a man aged 50 to 59 who received an inactivated influenza vaccine. Donor details come from another sample of the same person, matched by shared clones. The sequences come from PBMCs from blood, collected 14 to 15 days before vaccination. The chain was built from TRBV27 and TRBJ1-1; the D region possibly corresponds to TRBD1 (5 bases align). CDR3 protein: CASSFPQGAEAFF. The nucleotide sequence is given as TGTGCCAGCAGCTTTCCGCAGGGCGCTGAAGCTTTCTTT.